This T cell receptor beta chain was sequenced during a study of blood T cell repertoires in COVID-19. TCRdb's table, derived via immunoSEQ multiplex PCR, lists solely in-frame clones and lacks some. The table shows around 400,000 clones, with about four fifths occurring only once. Participants came from fewer than 25 US areas, aged about 18 to 89 years. Recovered status in Cohort 3 required two negative PCRs, clearance, or symptom resolution. The V gene end was trimmed by 0 bases and the J gene end by 7 bases; junction bases not matched to a gene: 3. This CDR3 contains 15 residues. Germline V gene lookup returns CDR1 SGHRS and CDR2 YFSETQ.

Sequencing was performed on PBMCs or T cells enriched from blood (not recorded which). The TCR sequence derives from a woman aged 45-60 years who had recovered from COVID-19. This rearrangement joins TRBV5-1 to TRBJ1-6; 8 bases align to TRBD1. The CDR3 protein is CASSLVQGANSPLHF. The CDR3 nucleotides read TGCGCCAGCAGCTTGGTGCAGGGGGCGAATTCACCCCTCCACTTT.